This T cell receptor (beta chain) was sequenced in a study of T cells in Graves' hyperthyroidism and ophthalmopathy. This clonotype was picked up many times. Trimming took 9 bases from V and 5 from J, leaving 11 bases between them. This CDR3 has 12 residues. The germline gives CDR1 MDHEN, CDR2 SYDVKM. TCR beta CDR3 regions were amplified from RNA transcripts. The TCR CDR3 was amplified in a first-round RT-PCR using the HTBI primer set. TCRdb re-derived calls from the multiplex PCR reads in MiXCR, one entry per CDR3 protein. The profile shows about 560,000 distinct CDR3 sequences, around 14% of them singletons.

The chain joins TRBV28 to TRBJ2-1, with D uncertain. This sequence originates from a woman aged 25-40 years with Graves' hyperthyroidism. The sequencing input was blood. The CDR3 spells CASFTVNNEQFF. The CDR3 region has the DNA TGTGCCAGTTTTACGGTCAACAATGAGCAGTTCTTC.